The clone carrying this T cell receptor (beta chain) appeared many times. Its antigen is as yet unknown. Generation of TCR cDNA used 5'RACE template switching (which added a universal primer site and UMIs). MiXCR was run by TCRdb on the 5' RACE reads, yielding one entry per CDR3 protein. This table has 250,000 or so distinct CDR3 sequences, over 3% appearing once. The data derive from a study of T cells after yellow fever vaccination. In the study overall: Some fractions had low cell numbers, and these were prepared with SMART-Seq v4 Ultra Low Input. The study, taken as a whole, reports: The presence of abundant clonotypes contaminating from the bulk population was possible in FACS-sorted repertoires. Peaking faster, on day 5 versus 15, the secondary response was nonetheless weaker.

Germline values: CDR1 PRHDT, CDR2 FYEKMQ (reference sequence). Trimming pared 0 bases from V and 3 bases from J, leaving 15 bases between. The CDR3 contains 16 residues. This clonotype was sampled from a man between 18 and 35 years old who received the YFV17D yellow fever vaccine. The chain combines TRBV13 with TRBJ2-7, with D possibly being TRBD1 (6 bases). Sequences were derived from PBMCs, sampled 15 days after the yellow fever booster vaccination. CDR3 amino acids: CASSLGRGGRYYEQYF. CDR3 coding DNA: TGTGCCAGCAGCTTAGGCCGTGGGGGCCGCTACTACGAGCAGTACTTC.